These 21 T cell receptor beta chains share one sample of origin, sequenced in a study of siplizumab effects on memory and regulatory T cells. The method was immunoSEQ multiplex PCR; TCRdb's version includes in-frame clones alone and lacks a portion of them. The data contain about 94,000 clones, 94% of them singletons. Input material: non-Treg CD4+ T cells sorted from blood. The receptor source for this set is a human donor in good health.

The chain uses TRBV29-1 and TRBJ1-2, with TRBD1 matching over 7 bases. Trimming cost V 2 bases and J 8 bases; bases outside gene matches: 20. In germline, CDR1 is SQVTM, CDR2 ANQGSEA. The CDR3 is 17 amino acids. CDR3 bases: TGCAGCGTTGAAAATAAGGGGGCGGGGAGGGGAGGAAGCGGCTACACCTTC. Translating it yields CSVENKGAGRGGSGYTF.

The chain has TRBV9 and TRBJ2-7; 7 bases fit TRBD1. CDR3 length: 16 residues. V shed 4 bases, J shed 0 bases, and the junction held 10 bases outside the gene matches. Germline values: CDR1 SGDLS, CDR2 YYNGEE. As DNA, the CDR3 is TGTGCCAGCAGCAAACAGGGGAATCCGAGCTCCTACGAGCAGTACTTC. Protein: CASSKQGNPSSYEQYF. Using reference TRBV9 and TRBJ2-7 for the parts outside the CDR3, the full variable domain is DSGVTQTPKHLITATGQRVTLRCSPRSGDLSVYWYQQSLDQGLQFLIQYYNGEERAKGNILERFSAQQFPDLHSELNLSSLELGDSALYFCASSKQGNPSSYEQYFGPGTRLTVT.

This rearrangement joins TRBV4-1 to TRBJ2-2; TRBD2 matches 13 bases. CDR1 and CDR2 (germline): MGHRA, YSYEKL. The CDR3 consists of 16 residues. Trimming at V came to 4 bases and at J to 3 bases, leaving 2 bases not matched to a gene. CDR3 loop: CASSRGLAGDTGELFF. The CDR3 bases are TGCGCCAGCAGCCGCGGACTAGCGGGGGACACCGGGGAGCTGTTTTTT.

The rearrangement joins TRBV6-4 to TRBJ2-7; D might be TRBD1 or TRBD2, each matching 7 bases. Germline V gene lookup returns CDR1 MRHNA and CDR2 SNTAGT. Trimming took 3 bases from V and 4 from J, leaving 10 bases between them. The CDR3 has 13 residues. The CDR3 region has the DNA TGTGCCAGCAGTGAGCAGGGGGGGTACGAGCAGTACTTC. This codes for CASSEQGGYEQYF.

J is TRBJ2-2 and V is TRBV7-2; D is perhaps TRBD1 (6 bases). There are 18 residues in the CDR3. V shed 3 bases and J shed 1 base, with 18 bases lying between them. The germline gives CDR1 SGHTA, CDR2 FQGNSA. This chain's CDR3 is CASSFYRAGPENTGELFF. CDR3 sequence (DNA): TGTGCCAGCAGCTTCTACAGGGCCGGACCCGAGAACACCGGGGAGCTGTTTTTT.

The chain joins TRBV5-1 to TRBJ1-1, with D unclear. V dropped 0 bases and J dropped 6 bases, with 15 bases sitting between them. The CDR3 length is 15 residues. Germline V gene lookup returns CDR1 SGHRS and CDR2 YFSETQ. The CDR3 loop is CASSLVAGDGPEAFF. CDR3 DNA sequence: TGCGCCAGCAGCTTGGTAGCAGGTGATGGTCCTGAAGCTTTCTTT.

The chain recombines TRBV30 with TRBJ2-5; D is unresolved. The length of the CDR3 is 14 residues. Trimming removed 0 bases at V and 5 bases at J, with 13 bases between. The germline V gene encodes CDR1 GTSNPN and CDR2 SVGIG (reference sequence). The CDR3 sequence: CAWSVPLQVETQYF. The CDR3 DNA is TGTGCCTGGAGTGTACCGCTCCAGGTGGAGACCCAGTACTTC.

J is TRBJ2-5 and V is TRBV7-9; the D is unclear. This CDR3 contains 12 residues. Germline loops: CDR1 SEHNR, CDR2 FQNEAQ (reference sequence). V was shortened by 5 bases and J by 5 bases, with 9 bases between the two germline ends. The CDR3 region is CASSLLEETQYF. The CDR3 bases are TGTGCCAGCAGCCTATTGGAGGAGACCCAGTACTTC.

The V gene is TRBV10-3, the J gene TRBJ1-1; 8 nucleotides align to TRBD1. The CDR3 spans 15 residues. With V trimmed by 2 bases and J by 5 bases, 7 bases remained unmatched. Germline-derived CDR1 and CDR2 are ENHRY and SYGVKD. This chain's CDR3 is CAISETDTGGTEAFF. The CDR3 DNA is TGTGCCATCAGTGAGACGGATACAGGGGGTACTGAAGCTTTCTTT.

V usage is TRBV7-8 and J usage is TRBJ1-5, with 9 bases that match TRBD1. From germline, CDR1 is SGHVS and CDR2 FQNEAQ. The V and J ends lost 5 bases and 4 bases, in that order; junction bases with no gene match: 6. This CDR3 region has 15 residues. The CDR3 loop is CASSAWTGENQPQHF. DNA of the CDR3: TGTGCCAGCAGCGCCTGGACAGGGGAGAATCAGCCCCAGCATTTT. The full variable domain, its missing parts supplied by reference TRBV7-8 and TRBJ1-5, is GAGVSQSPRYKVAKRGQDVALRCDPISGHVSLFWYQQALGQGPEFLTYFQNEAQLDKSGLPSDRFFAERPEGSVSTLKIQRTQQEDSAVYLCASSAWTGENQPQHFGDGTRLSIL.

The rearrangement links TRBV7-9 to TRBJ1-1; TRBD1 agrees at 8 bases. J was trimmed by 2 bases and V by 3 bases; bases with no gene match: 2. This CDR3 is 14 amino acids long. Per the germline V gene, CDR1 is SEHNR and CDR2 is FQNEAQ (reference sequence). In nucleotides, the CDR3 is TGTGCCAGCAGCTTCAGGGGGCGAAACACTGAAGCTTTCTTT. Protein product: CASSFRGRNTEAFF.

CDR3 sequence: CASSEGGQGTTQYF. CDR3 DNA sequence: TGTGCCAGCAGCGAGGGGGGACAGGGTACGACCCAGTACTTC. The chain carries TRBV9 and TRBJ2-5, with 9 bases aligning to TRBD1. Per germline, CDR1 SGDLS and CDR2 YYNGEE. This CDR3 comprises 14 residues. The V gene end was trimmed by 3 bases and the J gene end by 7 bases; junction bases not matched to a gene: 7.

The chain uses TRBV6-1 and TRBJ2-7; tentatively, D is TRBD2 (6 bases). V was pared by 6 bases and J by 0 bases, with 15 bases between. The CDR3 is made up of 15 amino acids. Germline V gene sequence: CDR1 MNHNS, CDR2 SASEGT. The CDR3 spells CASSQGRTYSYEQYF. CDR3 in DNA: TGTGCCAGCAGCCAAGGGAGGACTTACTCCTACGAGCAGTACTTC.

The chain joins TRBV13 to TRBJ2-1, with 10 bases fitting TRBD1. The J segment lost 12 bases and the V segment lost 4 bases, leaving 12 bases of the junction unmatched. The CDR3 consists of 15 residues. CDR1 is PRHDT, CDR2 FYEKMQ, per germline (reference sequence). The CDR3 nucleotides are TGTGCCAGCAGCTACCCGGGACAGGGGAGTTTGGGGCAGTTCTTC. As protein: CASSYPGQGSLGQFF.

In nucleotides, the CDR3 is TGTGCCTGGAGTCGGTCTTGGGCCGCTGAAGCTTTCTTT. As protein: CAWSRSWAAEAFF. The chain carries TRBV30 and TRBJ1-1; no reliable D call. The CDR3 is 13 amino acids. Germline loops: CDR1 GTSNPN, CDR2 SVGIG (reference sequence). Between the trimmed V and J ends, which lost 2 bases and 6 bases, there was a span of 13 bases. The entire variable domain, with the rest obtained from reference TRBV30 and TRBJ1-1, is as follows: SQTIHQWPATLVQPVGSPLSLECTVEGTSNPNLYWYRQAAGRGLQLLFYSVGIGQISSEVPQNLSASRPQDRQFILSSKKLLLSDSGFYLCAWSRSWAAEAFFGQGTRLTVV.

The chain links TRBV19 to TRBJ1-1; D is ambiguous. CDR3 size: 14 residues. In germline, CDR1 is LNHDA, CDR2 SQIVND (reference sequence). V was trimmed by 8 bases and J by 5 bases, leaving 18 bases between them. The DNA for the CDR3 is TGTGCCAGTTGCGGGGTTGCCCCGGATACTGAAGCTTTCTTT. Translating it yields CASCGVAPDTEAFF.

J is TRBJ2-3 and V is TRBV6-5; no reliable D call. Trimming cost V 7 bases and J 0 bases, with 8 bases left between them. CDR3 length: 13 residues. The V gene's germline CDR1 is MNHEY and CDR2 SVGAGI. Written as DNA, the CDR3 is TGTGCCAGCATCGCCCAGAGCACAGATACGCAGTATTTT. Protein sequence: CASIAQSTDTQYF.

The gene calls are TRBV7-9 and TRBJ1-5, with no clear D. Per germline, CDR1 SEHNR and CDR2 FQNEAQ (reference sequence). V gave up 1 base and J gave up 6 bases, with 4 bases separating them. The CDR3 runs 12 residues. For the CDR3, the DNA is TGTGCCAGCAGCTTAGACGGTCAGCCCCAGCATTTT. Translated, it gives CASSLDGQPQHF. Full variable domain (outside the CDR3, taken from reference TRBV7-9 and TRBJ1-5): DTGVSQNPRHKITKRGQNVTFRCDPISEHNRLYWYRQTLGQGPEFLTYFQNEAQLEKSRLLSDRFSAERPKGSFSTLEIQRTEQGDSAMYLCASSLDGQPQHFGDGTRLSIL.

The chain combines TRBV5-6 with TRBJ1-2, with unresolved D. The length of the CDR3 is 12 residues. Deletions cut 4 bases from V and 5 bases from J, with 9 bases between. Germline V gene data show CDR1 as SGHDT and CDR2 as YYEEEE. The CDR3 nucleotides are TGTGCCAGCAGCCAGACACATTATGGCTACACCTTC. Residues: CASSQTHYGYTF.

The chain joins TRBV4-2 to TRBJ2-1; TRBD1 agrees at 10 bases. V lost 3 bases to trimming and J lost 7 bases; unmatched junction nucleotides: 3. The CDR3 runs to 14 residues. Germline-derived CDR1 and CDR2 are LGHNA and YNFKEQ. Written as DNA, the CDR3 is TGTGCCAGCAGCCAGGACAGGGGGGAGAATGAGCAGTTCTTC. Its protein is CASSQDRGENEQFF.

The V and J genes are TRBV7-2 and TRBJ2-7, with TRBD1 matching over 7 bases. This CDR3 is built from 14 residues. Trimming took 6 bases from V and 3 from J; bases not matched to a gene: 8. Germline CDR1 and CDR2: SGHTA and FQGNSA. The CDR3 DNA reads TGTGCCAGCAGTTCCTCCCGGGACAGCTACGAGCAGTACTTC. Its translation is CASSSSRDSYEQYF. Drawing the rest from reference TRBV7-2 and TRBJ2-7, the complete variable domain is GAGVSQSPSNKVTEKGKDVELRCDPISGHTALYWYRQSLGQGLEFLIYFQGNSAPDKSGLPSDRFSAERTGGSVSTLTIQRTQQEDSAVYLCASSSSRDSYEQYFGPGTRLTVT.